This T cell receptor (beta chain) was observed in a study of cytomegalovirus exposure and HLA in healthy donors. The method was immunoSEQ multiplex PCR; TCRdb's version includes in-frame clones alone and lacks a portion of them. The sample lists 57,000 or so clones, approximately 96% seen once, with approximately 0.95% in the top ten. This CDR3 is built from 14 residues. CDR1 is ENHRY, CDR2 SYGVKD, per germline. V lost 6 bases, J lost 1 base, and 2 bases stayed unmatched. The source material was PBMCs. The chain joins TRBV10-3 to TRBJ2-7; 11 nucleotides agree with TRBD2. The sequence came from a man aged 18 to 29 in good health and CMV-seronegative. This chain's CDR3 is CAISTSGGSYEQYF. CDR3 bases: TGTGCCATCAGCACTAGCGGGGGTTCCTACGAGCAGTACTTC.